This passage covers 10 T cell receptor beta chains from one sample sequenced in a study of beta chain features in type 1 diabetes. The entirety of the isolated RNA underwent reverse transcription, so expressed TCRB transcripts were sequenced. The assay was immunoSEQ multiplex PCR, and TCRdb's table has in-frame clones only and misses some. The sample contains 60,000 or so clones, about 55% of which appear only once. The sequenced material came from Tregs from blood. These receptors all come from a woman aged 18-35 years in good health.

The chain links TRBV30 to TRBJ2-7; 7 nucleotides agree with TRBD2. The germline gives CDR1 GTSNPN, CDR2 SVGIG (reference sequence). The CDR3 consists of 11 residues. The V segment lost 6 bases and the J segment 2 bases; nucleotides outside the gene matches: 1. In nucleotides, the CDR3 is TGTGCCTGCGGGACTACCTACGAGCAGTACTTC. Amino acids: CACGTTYEQYF.

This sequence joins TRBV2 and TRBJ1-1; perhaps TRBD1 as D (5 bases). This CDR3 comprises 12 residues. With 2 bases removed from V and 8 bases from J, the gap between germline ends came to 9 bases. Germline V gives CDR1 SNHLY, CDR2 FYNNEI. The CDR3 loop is CASSERDSEAFF. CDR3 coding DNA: TGTGCCAGCAGTGAAAGGGACTCGGAAGCTTTCTTT.

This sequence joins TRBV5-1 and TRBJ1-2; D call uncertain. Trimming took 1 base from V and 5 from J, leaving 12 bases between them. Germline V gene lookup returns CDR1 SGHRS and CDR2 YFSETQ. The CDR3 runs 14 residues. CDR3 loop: CASSLSSTGYGYTF. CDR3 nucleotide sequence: TGCGCCAGCAGCTTGTCCAGTACGGGGTATGGCTACACCTTC.

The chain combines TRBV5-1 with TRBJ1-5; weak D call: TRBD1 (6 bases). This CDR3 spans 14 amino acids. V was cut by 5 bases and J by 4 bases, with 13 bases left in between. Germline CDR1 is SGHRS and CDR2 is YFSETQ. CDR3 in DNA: TGCGCCAGCAGTCCCGGGACACCTAATCAGCCCCAGCATTTT. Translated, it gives CASSPGTPNQPQHF.

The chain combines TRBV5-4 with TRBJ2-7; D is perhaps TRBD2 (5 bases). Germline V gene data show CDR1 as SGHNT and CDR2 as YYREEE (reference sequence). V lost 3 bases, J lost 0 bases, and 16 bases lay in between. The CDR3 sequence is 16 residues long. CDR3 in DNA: TGTGCCAGCAGCTCCCTCGGAGGCCCCAGCTCCTACGAGCAGTACTTC. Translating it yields CASSSLGGPSSYEQYF.

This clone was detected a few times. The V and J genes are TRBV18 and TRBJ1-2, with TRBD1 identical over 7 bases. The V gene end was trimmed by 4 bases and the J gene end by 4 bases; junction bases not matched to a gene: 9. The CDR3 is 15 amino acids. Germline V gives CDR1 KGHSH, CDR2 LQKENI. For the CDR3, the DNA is TGTGCCAGCTCACACGGACAGGCAGCCGTCTATGGCTACACCTTC. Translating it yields CASSHGQAAVYGYTF.

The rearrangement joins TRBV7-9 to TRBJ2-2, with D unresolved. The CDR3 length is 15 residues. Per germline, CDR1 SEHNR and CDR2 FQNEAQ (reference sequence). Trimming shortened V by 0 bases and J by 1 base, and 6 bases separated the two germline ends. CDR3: CASSLAPGNTGELFF. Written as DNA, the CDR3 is TGTGCCAGCAGCTTAGCTCCAGGGAACACCGGGGAGCTGTTTTTT.

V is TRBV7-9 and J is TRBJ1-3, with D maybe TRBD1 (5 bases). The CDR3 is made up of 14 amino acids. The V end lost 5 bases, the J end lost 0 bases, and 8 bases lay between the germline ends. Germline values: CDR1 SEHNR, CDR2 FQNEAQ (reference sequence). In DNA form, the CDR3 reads TGTGCCAGCAGCCGACAGTACTCTGGAAACACCATATATTTT. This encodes CASSRQYSGNTIYF.

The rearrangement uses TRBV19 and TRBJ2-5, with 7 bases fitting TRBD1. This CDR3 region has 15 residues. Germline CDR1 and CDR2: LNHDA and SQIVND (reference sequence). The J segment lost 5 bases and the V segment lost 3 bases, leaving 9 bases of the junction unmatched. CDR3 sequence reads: CASSISTGALETQYF. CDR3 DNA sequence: TGTGCCAGTAGTATCTCTACAGGGGCCTTGGAGACCCAGTACTTC.

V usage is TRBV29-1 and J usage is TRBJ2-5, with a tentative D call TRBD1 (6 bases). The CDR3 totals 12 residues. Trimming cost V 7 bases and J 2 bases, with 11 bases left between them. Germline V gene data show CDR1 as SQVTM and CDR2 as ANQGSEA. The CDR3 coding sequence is TGCAGCGCTGGACAGCAACAAGAGACCCAGTACTTC. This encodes CSAGQQQETQYF.